This TCR beta chain came from a study of vaccination and CD4 T cells after COVID-19 (dated by TCRdb to 2022 to 2024). As for the study more broadly: Convalescent patients had a positive SARS-CoV-2 result on nasal swab PCR, and of these patients, several had mild disease and one had severe disease. The convalescent cohort included six males and four females, with two Hispanic individuals, seven Caucasians, two Asians and one multiracial person. Participants got two doses of the Pfizer-BioNTech BNT162b2 vaccine (n=8) or two doses of the Moderna mRNA-1273 vaccine (n=2). Post-COVID blood samples were collected from convalescent patients a median of about 92 days after diagnosis, with a range of about 30 to 161 days. The time from the second vaccine dose to post-vaccine blood sampling had a median of roughly 70 days and ranged from 14 to 241 days. Culture stimuli were overlapping spike peptide pools from SARS-CoV-2 and from the common cold coronaviruses HCoV-NL63, HCoV-OC43 and HCoV-229E. Control cultures used a CEFX viral epitope pool as positive control, an HIV-1 Nef peptide pool as negative control, or no peptide. In 10 COVID-19 convalescent patients and a handful of infection-naive healthy vaccine recipients, researchers compared the spike-specific CD4+ TCR repertoire from before mRNA vaccination with the repertoire from after.

Results the study describes overall, beyond this receptor: The median number of SARS-CoV-2-reactive clonotypes rose from 20 to 25 after infection to a few dozen after vaccination, but the change was not significant. Among the post-vaccine SARS-CoV-2-reactive clones in convalescent patients, a median approximately 86% showed up only after vaccination, which suggests vaccine-specific priming. Relatively few convalescent patients were included in the study, and early timepoints after natural infection were not analyzed. Of the vaccine-specific clones found in convalescent patients, nearly all (304 of 307) were mono-reactive for SARS-CoV-2 spike instead of being cross-reactive with common cold coronaviruses.

As for this clonotype: Its antigen remains undetermined. Qualities for individual bases were not recorded, and no much larger clone is one base off.

The treatment or condition label of this sample denotes: roughly 11-day PBMC culture with coronavirus spike peptide pools or control peptides (ViraFEST assay). To expand antigen-specific T cells with peptide pools and then pick out the expanded clonotypes through TCR sequencing, the study relied on the ViraFEST assay. The convalescent patients' positive SARS-CoV-2 PCR tests fell between March and December 2020, which was before the Alpha, Beta and Delta variants emerged in the United States. More than 1.5 million PBMCs per well were cultured in IMDM with approximately 5.2% human AB serum and 8 to 10 IU/ml IL-2, plus 10 ug/ml peptide pools. Half of the culture medium was replaced with fresh IL-2-containing medium on days 3 and 7. CD4+ T cells were isolated after 10 days of culture through negative selection using the EasySep CD4+ T cell isolation kit. Ficoll-Paque Plus gradient centrifugation was used to isolate PBMCs from whole blood, and the isolated PBMCs were then either used fresh or cryopreserved at -140C. In general, triplicate wells were set up for every culture condition.

The library was generated by PCR. DNA from cultured CD4+ T cells underwent TCR sequencing with the Oncomine TCR Beta short-read assay at the Johns Hopkins FTIC core. Genomic DNA was extracted from the cultured CD4+ T cells with the QIAamp micro DNA kit. Oncomine TCR Beta libraries made from cultured CD4+ T cells were pooled using unique dual indexes and sequenced on an Illumina iSeq 100. In the paper's pipeline: Non-productive sequences were removed, and CDR3s that did not start with C, did not end with F or W, or were shorter than 7 amino acids were discarded. The MANAFEST web application was used to identify antigen-specific clonotypes by comparing peptide-stimulated wells against reference wells and other culture wells. To be called positive, a clone needed an FDR below 0.05, an odds ratio above 5, and a productive frequency above 0.1% in at least two of three replicate wells. Cross-reactive clonotypes were defined as significantly expanded in both SARS-CoV-2 spike wells and at least one common cold coronavirus spike condition. Similarity between CDR3 sequences was evaluated in R version 3.6.1 using Levenshtein distances (stringdist) and unrooted phylogenetic trees (ape). In-frame beta chains were kept once TCRdb had trimmed the public reads at Q25 with fastp and called clones with MiXCR. Here each entry gathers all rows of one CDR3 protein and keeps the most common genes and DNA. In this record, the V and J calls reflect TCRdb's handling and not the investigators' own analysis. Present in this sample are around 3,900 distinct CDR3 sequences, less than 25% of which were seen just once. Around a fifth of the sample belongs to the ten largest clones.

CDR1 GTSNPN and CDR2 SVGIG are derived from the germline V gene (reference sequence). The CDR3 holds 11 amino acids from the cysteine to the phenylalanine. Just the 33-base CDR3 DNA is kept, in frame starting at base 1. The V and J ends are trimmed by 0 bases and 8 bases, leaving 5 bases between them. The sequenced sample consisted of CD4+ T cells from blood, cultured in vitro. This sequence originates from a human donor who had recovered from COVID-19. Recombination joined TRBV30 with TRBJ2-1; no D segment can be confidently identified. The DNA reads TGTGCCTGGAGTGTATTGGATGAGCAGTTCTTC. Its protein is CAWSVLDEQFF.